The 3 T cell receptor beta chains in this list originate from one sample, sequenced in a study of T-cell memory formation after mild COVID-19. TCRdb reanalysed the 5' RACE reads using MiXCR and keeps one entry per CDR3 protein. The sample shows 300,000 to 400,000 distinct CDR3 sequences, around 15% of them seen only once. The specimen sequenced was PBMCs or a T cell subset sorted from them (not recorded which). The receptors derive from a man between 18 and 35 years old who had mild COVID-19 (a few samples of this study predate the infection). Cell type and time point are not known.

Only a few counts were recorded for this clonotype. The CDR3 loop is CASSEWLAGTYYEQYV. The CDR3 nucleotides are TGTGCCAGCAGTGAATGGCTAGCGGGGACCTACTACGAGCAGTACGTC. The chain recombines TRBV2 with TRBJ2-7; 9 bases map to TRBD2. The CDR3 has 16 amino acids. V lost 2 bases to trimming and J lost 3 bases; unmatched junction nucleotides: 8. Per the germline V gene, CDR1 is SNHLY and CDR2 is FYNNEI.

This clonotype was seen only a few times. This chain's CDR3 is CASSYGTLLGTEAFF. DNA for the CDR3: TGTGCCAGCAGTTACGGCACCCTACTGGGTACTGAAGCTTTCTTT. The chain uses TRBV28 and TRBJ1-1, with D unresolved. V lost 4 bases to trimming and J lost 5 bases, with 17 bases between them. Germline V gene sequence: CDR1 MDHEN, CDR2 SYDVKM. This CDR3 has 15 amino acids.

The CDR3 coding sequence is TGTGCCAGCAGTTTGGCCCCTCATACTCTGGGGCATGAGACCCAGTACTTC. Translation: CASSLAPHTLGHETQYF. V and J are TRBV28 and TRBJ2-5, with a weak D call TRBD1 (5 bases). The CDR3 has 17 residues. Germline values: CDR1 MDHEN, CDR2 SYDVKM. V shed 3 bases and J shed 5 bases, with 22 bases lying between them.